A single T cell receptor (beta chain) is shown here with its context. This receptor's antigen is unknown. Base qualities are not at hand, and no much larger clone is one base apart. The cohort was made up of under 800 healthy bone marrow donors. All cohort members were sampled while nominally healthy, although unrecorded immune exposures were likely present. The donor was CMV seropositive and belonged to the group of 250 to 300 seropositive cohort members. A peripheral blood sample was collected from each donor, and TCR beta sequencing was performed on peripheral blood mononuclear cells. Genomic DNA was extracted from the blood cell samples with the Qiagen DNeasy Blood Extraction Kit. The library came from the immunoSEQ multiplex PCR assay. For the multiplex PCR, a mixture combining 60 forward primers for TCR Vbeta segments and 13 reverse primers for TCR Jbeta segments was used. The CDR3 region of rearranged TCR beta genes was amplified from genomic DNA with a multiplex PCR assay. The amplified TCR beta libraries were sequenced on the Illumina HiSeq System as 87-base-pair reads. On the study's bioinformatics: In a later analysis, tens of millions of unique TCR beta chains were counted across the roughly 670 repertoires, and roughly 10 million of these chains were shared by at least two donors. Raw reads were error-corrected and collapsed into unique sequences with a nearest-neighbor algorithm that merged closely related sequences to remove PCR and sequencing errors. V, D and J gene segments were assigned by aligning CDR3 sequences to IMGT reference sequences. Each retained sequence needed at least a six-nucleotide match to both a V gene segment and a J gene segment. Rearrangements were classified as productive when the CDR3 lacked stop codons and remained in frame with V and J, and all other rearrangements were classified as non-productive. CDR3 was defined by IMGT convention, running from the second conserved V-encoded cysteine to the conserved J-encoded phenylalanine. The earlier analysis of roughly 590 of the donors excluded sequences that lacked an unambiguous match to a single V gene segment. An earlier analysis of approximately 590 of the donors called V segments functional above 56.7% productive rearrangements and segregating when the between-donor standard deviation exceeded 5%. A statistical classification framework was built to diagnose cytomegalovirus status from the catalog of TCR beta chain sequences. In a later analysis, V and J genes were assigned by comparing TCR nucleotide sequences against IMGT/GENE-DB human TR gene sequences. Using the TCRdist pipeline, a later analysis assigned CDR3 sequences along with most-parsimonious VDJ recombination scenarios. In a later analysis, each TCR beta chain was defined by its CDR3 amino acid sequence together with its V-gene family, and reads lacking a unique V-gene family were excluded. As a way to deal with suspected cross-contamination and a sequencing artifact, a later analysis dropped more than 500 nucleotide sequences that were highly shared and had low generation probability. In a later analysis, a clonal expansion index was calculated for each public chain from normalized within-repertoire ranks of inferred template counts. In a later analysis, generation probabilities were computed with a VDJ recombination model fitted to out-of-frame rearrangements, and the resulting probabilities were checked against IGoR. A later analysis scored TCR-TCR, TCR-HLA and TCR-CMV co-occurrence with hypergeometric tests, applying a repertoire-size bias correction to TCR pairs. A later analysis estimated false discovery rates by permuting HLA or CMV assignments 20 times. In a later analysis, co-occurring TCRs were grouped using DBSCAN, and TCRdist sequence similarity was added for clustering within HLA-allele-positive subsets. Repertoires with fewer than 30,000 or more than 120,000 public chains, plus five repertoires with anomalous nucleotide sharing, were excluded from co-occurrence clustering. Not all clones reach the TCRdb copy of this immuneACCESS table, which keeps in-frame sequences only. Checked studies attribute under half of the gap to unresolved V genes and leave the rest unexplained. The V and J calls and clone size come from that table; D and trimming were worked out from the DNA. A total of 150,000 to 200,000 clones appear in this sample, about four fifths of them only once. Of the sample, 1.5% is held by the ten largest clones.

V loses 4 bases, J loses 0 bases, and the germline ends lie 11 bases apart. Taken from cysteine to phenylalanine, the CDR3 has 15 residues. The DNA shown is the 45-base CDR3, in frame from base 1. Based on the germline V gene, the CDR1 and CDR2 sequences are SNHLY and FYNNEI. This entry is derived from a study of cytomegalovirus exposure and HLA in healthy donors (dated by TCRdb to 2017 to 2019). Concerning the study at large: An earlier analysis of some 550 of the donors reported approximately 300 Gb of sequence data and 100 million to 140 million unique TCR beta sequences from 150 million to 200 million T cells. About 300 gigabases of sequencing data and 70 million to 95 million unique TCR sequences made up an early release that covered several hundred HLA-typed donors. Of the 398 genotyped donors, about 84% fell in the genetic ancestry cluster associated with self-reported Caucasian donors. The study aimed to test whether signatures of past pathogen exposure could be identified by cataloging public T cell receptors. The study profiled the T cell repertoires of 666 subjects by immunosequencing and related them to cytomegalovirus serostatus. A separate validation cohort of more than 100 different subjects was used in addition to the roughly 640-subject first cohort. The study combined high-throughput TCR immunosequencing, statistical association of individual TCRs with disease status, and machine learning to predict cytomegalovirus infection status. In a later analysis, previously published TCR beta repertoires from 500 to 750 donors were re-analyzed and high-resolution HLA genotyping was added so that TCR occurrence patterns could be studied. Rather than using new phenotypic data, the later analysis identified candidate immune exposures from TCR beta sequences and from how often those sequences occurred across donors. An earlier analysis of several hundred of the donors used high-throughput TCR beta sequencing to judge whether each TCR beta V gene segment behaved as functional or pseudogenic. Donor age, sex, ethnicity and CMV serostatus were compiled together with the repertoire data. A later genetic analysis used genome-wide SNP genotypes for about 60% of the roughly 670 donors, treating that subset as a discovery cohort. All discovery cohort repertoires had been generated using a single sequencing platform. HLA typing included class I and class II loci at four-digit resolution. Typing coverage varied by locus: roughly 629-640 donors for A, B, C, DRB1 and DQB1; more than 500 for DQA1; more than 600 for DPA1; 450 to 480 for DPB1. A handful of DR-DQ haplotypes were handled as single units for association and clustering because linkage in the cohort was strong. Among some 400 genotyped donors of the cohort, an average of about 240,000 unique TCR beta nucleotide sequences were sequenced per donor, 15% to 20% of them non-productive.

Overall results and qualifications from the work: A later analysis found that TCR association rates varied across HLA loci, with DRB1 alleles showing the most associated TCRs and HLA-C alleles the fewest. In a later genetic analysis, fewer N-insertions in productive TCRs were reported among donors in an Asian-associated ancestry cluster than the approximately 630-donor mean. According to the authors, the approach could potentially be generalized to other disease states and immunological phenotypes. When HLA alleles, especially DR and DQ, strongly co-occurred, TCR associations were difficult to assign to individual alleles. A cluster of highly shared sequence variants was judged likely to represent a technical artifact of the sequencing pipeline. For the cohort, immune exposure information was limited to CMV serostatus. The study gave a list of 150 to 200 TCR beta chains associated with cytomegalovirus. Across donors, most TCR sequences were observed very rarely, whereas some public TCRs were present in many individuals. In a later analysis, most CMV-associated TCR beta chains were found to appear HLA-restricted, with HLA associations seemingly driven largely by CMV exposure. In both the original and validation cohorts, the classifier was reported to diagnose cytomegalovirus status with high specificity and sensitivity. Three of the identified cytomegalovirus-associated TCR beta chains were confirmed in vitro to be specific for cytomegalovirus antigens. Several of the top co-occurrence clusters appeared to be linked to parvovirus B19, influenza, CMV and Epstein-Barr virus, according to a later analysis. In this cohort, only TCR beta chains were sequenced, and detectable features were limited by the absence of alpha or paired-chain data. The 87-base-pair reads could not distinguish some IMGT-functional V segments, including TRBV6-2 and TRBV6-3, so those segments were excluded. In a later analysis, some 18,000 TCR beta sequences were associated with specific HLA alleles at a false discovery rate of 0.05. About 15 rarely observed V segments, including chromosome 9 orphons, were excluded from the earlier analysis of some 590 of the donors because counts were too low. Correlated functional status among segregating V segments might be attributable to linkage disequilibrium, but an unknown experimental factor could not be ruled out. Because HLA typing was missing for some donors at each locus, association tests included only the typed subset. A later analysis found that HLA-associated TCR beta chains were more clonally expanded and had lower generation probabilities than equally common non-associated chains. Roughly uniform sequencing depth across donors was assumed in presence/absence analyses, although this assumption may not hold. A further reported finding was that TCR beta sequences accurately predicted the HLA-A and HLA-B alleles for most subjects in the first cohort. In an earlier analysis of 450 to 750 of the donors, most TCR beta V segments appeared in productive rearrangements about 87% or about 30% of the time, broadly matching IMGT annotations. An association between a missense DCLRE1C variant and V-gene and J-gene trimming of TCR beta chains was found in a later genetic analysis and replicated in an independent cohort.

Specimen: PBMCs. The sequence joins TRBV2 to TRBJ2-3; too little of a D gene remains to name it. This sequence was found in a girl under 18 in good health and CMV-seropositive. CDR3 loop: CASSVLAGSTDTQYF. The nucleotides read TGTGCCAGCAGTGTATTAGCTGGAAGCACAGATACGCAGTATTTT.